The clone carrying this T cell receptor (beta chain) was seen a handful of times. Its antigen is as yet unknown. V was trimmed by 5 bases and J by 5 bases, leaving 6 bases between them. The germline V gene encodes CDR1 LNHDA and CDR2 SQIVND (reference sequence). The CDR3 covers 11 residues. The record originates from a study of T cells in Graves' hyperthyroidism and ophthalmopathy. Study-wide context: Before treatment of any kind, peripheral blood was taken at initial diagnosis.

Using RNA transcripts as the source, TCR beta CDR3 regions were amplified. A set of HTBI primers served as the primers for a first-round RT-PCR of the TCR CDR3. TCRdb re-analysed the multiplex PCR reads in MiXCR, keeping a single row per CDR3 protein. This sample has about 210,000 distinct CDR3 sequences, with about a sixth found just once. Study-wide findings and caveats: Most clonotypes that expanded in the thyroid above 0.001 also showed up in blood.

Researchers defined stable Graves' hyperthyroidism as no ophthalmopathy progression within 18 months. Clinicians diagnosed patients from clinical symptoms, serum thyroxine and TRAb, thyroid ultrasound and orbital computed tomography. V and J are TRBV19 and TRBJ2-5; D is unresolved. The sample was blood. This sequence was found in a man aged 50 to 60 with Graves' hyperthyroidism. CDR3 DNA sequence: TGTGCCAGTAGTGAGGCGGAGACCCAGTACTTC. Encoded protein: CASSEAETQYF.